The clone carrying this TCR beta chain has a count of ten or more. The source of the sample is a study of blood T cell repertoires in COVID-19. Looking at the study overall: The samples span acute and convalescent COVID-19 from the United States, Italy and Spain.

Trimming took 8 bases from V and 2 from J, leaving 12 bases between them. The CDR3 sequence is 13 residues long. From germline, CDR1 is ENHRY and CDR2 SYGVKD. Original analysis: Reference gene primer amplification yielded estimated nucleated cell counts. Here immunoSEQ multiplex PCR was the method, and the copy in TCRdb shows in-frame clones only, minus some. That table gives V, J and clone size, and the DNA gave D and trimming. This table has more than 250,000 clones, about 86% appearing once. The rearrangement uses TRBV10-3 and TRBJ1-2; a possible D gene is TRBD1 (5 bases). The sequence came from a woman aged 45-65 years with acute or convalescent COVID-19. Sequencing was carried out using peripheral blood. The CDR3 bases are TGTGCCATCCAAGGGCGACAGAACTATGGCTACACCTTC. Its protein is CAIQGRQNYGYTF.